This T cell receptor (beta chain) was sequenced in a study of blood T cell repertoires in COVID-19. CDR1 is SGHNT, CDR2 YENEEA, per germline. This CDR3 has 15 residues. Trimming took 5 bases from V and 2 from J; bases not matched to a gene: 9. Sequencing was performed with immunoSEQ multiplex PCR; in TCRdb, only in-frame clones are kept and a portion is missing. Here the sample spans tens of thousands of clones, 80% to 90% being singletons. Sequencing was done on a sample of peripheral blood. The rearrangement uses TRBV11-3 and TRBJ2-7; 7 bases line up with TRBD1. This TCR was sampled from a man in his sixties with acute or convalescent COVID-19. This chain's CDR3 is CASSTGTALPYEQYF. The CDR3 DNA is TGTGCCAGCAGCACCGGGACAGCGCTCCCCTACGAGCAGTACTTC.